Below, 8 T cell receptor beta chains from the same sample are listed, as sequenced in a study of T cell responses to AZD1222 COVID-19 vaccine. Generated by immunoSEQ multiplex PCR, the TCRdb table keeps only in-frame clones and is missing some. The repertoire consists of about 130,000 clones, with roughly 92% occurring once and the leading ten covering 0.9% to 1.4%. Sequenced material: peripheral blood, taken 28 days after the second AZD1222 dose. These receptors came from an adult who received the AZD1222 COVID-19 vaccine.

CDR3 region: CASSPWDRVQETQYF. The CDR3, as DNA: TGTGCCAGCTCACCGTGGGACAGGGTCCAAGAGACCCAGTACTTC. The chain combines TRBV18 with TRBJ2-5; 9 nucleotides agree with TRBD1. The CDR3 consists of 15 residues. CDR1 and CDR2 from the germline V gene are KGHSH and LQKENI. V dropped 3 bases and J dropped 1; count of bases not matched to a gene: 3.

The chain links TRBV18 to TRBJ1-4, with D perhaps matching TRBD1 (5 bases). CDR1 is KGHSH and CDR2 is LQKENI in the germline V gene. V lost 6 bases to trimming and J lost 4 bases, with 9 bases between them. CDR3 length: 13 amino acids. The CDR3 is CASSPGGNEKLFF. The CDR3, as DNA: TGTGCCAGCTCCCCGGGGGGTAATGAAAAACTGTTTTTT.

The chain uses TRBV30 and TRBJ1-6; no clear D gene. Germline CDR1 GTSNPN, CDR2 SVGIG (reference sequence). CDR3 length equals 14 residues. Trimming shortened V by 4 bases and J by 9 bases, and 16 bases separated the two germline ends. The CDR3 region has the DNA TGTGCCTGGAACCTCCGGGCCTCTGGTTCACCCCTCCACTTT. Translated, it gives CAWNLRASGSPLHF.

Notes on this clone: Other DNA sequences in the same sample also yield this CDR3. The V and J genes are TRBV28 and TRBJ2-7; the D is unclear. This CDR3 has 11 residues. The germline gives CDR1 MDHEN, CDR2 SYDVKM. V lost 3 bases and J 2 bases, leaving 2 bases between the germline ends. CDR3 bases: TGTGCCAGCAGTTTCGCCTACGAGCAGTACTTC. Translated: CASSFAYEQYF.

J is TRBJ2-1 and V is TRBV28; a possible D gene is TRBD2 (6 bases). Germline V lookup: CDR1 MDHEN, CDR2 SYDVKM. CDR3 size: 14 residues. V lost 11 bases, J lost 6 bases, and 20 bases lay in between. The chain's CDR3 is CAGERSGGANEQFF. As DNA, the CDR3 is TGTGCCGGCGAGAGAAGCGGAGGGGCCAATGAGCAGTTCTTC.

The chain combines TRBV29-1 with TRBJ1-2; TRBD1 is a possible D gene (6 bases). Trimming pared 7 bases from V and 7 bases from J, leaving 13 bases between. The germline CDR1 and CDR2 sequences are SQVTM and ANQGSEA. The CDR3 is made up of 11 amino acids. The chain's CDR3 is CSALGGVGYTF. CDR3 in DNA: TGCAGCGCCCTAGGGGGAGTTGGCTACACCTTC.

The chain has TRBV10-3 and TRBJ2-7, with 7 positions matching TRBD1. The J segment lost 3 bases and the V segment lost 0 bases, leaving 5 bases of the junction unmatched. Germline assignment: CDR1 ENHRY and CDR2 SYGVKD. The CDR3 runs to 15 residues. The chain's CDR3 is CAISESGGPNYEQYF. For the CDR3, the DNA is TGTGCCATCAGTGAGTCAGGGGGCCCTAACTACGAGCAGTACTTC.

The chain combines TRBV10-1 with TRBJ1-2, with 10 bases lining up with TRBD1. Germline CDR1 and CDR2: WNHNN and SYGVQD (reference sequence). Losses at the gene ends were 4 bases for V and 3 bases for J; bases not matched to a gene: 20. CDR3 length equals 20 residues. The CDR3 sequence is CASSAPRTGTGEAGDYGYTF. The CDR3 DNA is TGCGCCAGCAGTGCACCCCGAACCGGGACAGGGGAAGCGGGTGACTATGGCTACACCTTC.